The 7 T cell receptor beta chains below all came from one sample that was sequenced in a study of T cells in Graves' hyperthyroidism and ophthalmopathy. Amplified regions were TCR beta CDR3 sequences from RNA transcripts. Using the HTBI primer set, a first-round RT-PCR was run on the TCR CDR3. MiXCR was run by TCRdb on the multiplex PCR reads, yielding one entry per CDR3 protein. The table includes fewer than 750,000 distinct CDR3 sequences, about 45% detected once. Sequenced input: peripheral blood or thyroid tissue (not recorded which). The receptor source for this set is a young woman with Graves' hyperthyroidism.

In its sample, this clonotype was seen a few times. The V and J genes are TRBV29-1 and TRBJ2-2; tentatively, D is TRBD1 (6 bases). Trimming removed 1 base from V and 4 bases from J, with 13 bases in between. The CDR3 totals 15 residues. Germline V lookup: CDR1 SQVTM, CDR2 ANQGSEA. CDR3 DNA: TGCAGCGTTGAAGGACCCGGACAGCTCACCGGGGAGCTGTTTTTT. The encoded protein is CSVEGPGQLTGELFF.

The chain combines TRBV25-1 with TRBJ2-6, with 9 bases that match TRBD1. Losses at the gene ends were 11 bases for V and 0 bases for J; bases not matched to a gene: 8. This CDR3 comprises 16 residues. CDR1 is MGHDK and CDR2 is SYGVNS in the germline V gene. CDR3: CASQGAMGSGANVLTF. CDR3 nucleotide sequence: TGTGCCTCACAGGGGGCTATGGGCTCTGGGGCCAACGTCCTGACTTTC.

The chain is built from TRBV10-3 and TRBJ2-3; D might be TRBD2 (5 bases). Looked up from germline, CDR1 is ENHRY and CDR2 is SYGVKD. Between the trimmed V and J ends, which lost 3 bases and 5 bases, there was a span of 9 bases. This CDR3 contains 13 residues. CDR3 coding DNA: TGTGCCATCAGTGACACACTAGAAGATACGCAGTATTTT. Protein product: CAISDTLEDTQYF.

In the case of this clonotype: One end of the junction fails to match germline, which may point to a read error. CDR3 bases: TGTGCTAGCAGCTATACTAGTTACAATGAGCAGTTCTTC. Translation: CASSYTSYNEQFF. The rearrangement uses TRBV7-7 and TRBJ2-1; tentative D call: TRBD2 (5 bases). CDR3 size: 13 residues. Germline CDR1 is SSHAT and CDR2 is FNYEAQ (reference sequence). Based on the CDR3 plus reference TRBV7-7 and TRBJ2-1, the full variable domain is GAGVSQSPRYKVTKRGQDVTLRCDPISSHATLYWYQQALGQGPEFLTYFNYEAQPDKSGLPSDRFSAERPEGSISTLTIQRTEQRDSAMYRCASSYTSYNEQFFGPGTRLTVL.

In this sample, this clonotype turned up many times. The genes are TRBV7-9 and TRBJ1-1; D remains ambiguous. Germline V gene sequence: CDR1 SEHNR, CDR2 FQNEAQ (reference sequence). The CDR3 loop spans 13 amino acids. Trimming cost V 7 bases and J 1 base, with 10 bases left between them. CDR3 nucleotide sequence: TGTGCCAGCAACAAACGGGAGAACACTGAAGCTTTCTTT. Translating gives CASNKRENTEAFF.

This chain connects TRBV2 to TRBJ1-2; D call uncertain. Trimming stripped 9 bases from V and 2 bases from J, with 4 bases between. The CDR3 is 10 residues long. The V gene's germline CDR1 is SNHLY and CDR2 FYNNEI. CDR3 in amino acids: CARGNYGYTF. In DNA, the CDR3 is TGTGCCAGGGGGAACTATGGCTACACCTTC.

As regards this clonotype: One end of the junction does not line up with germline, which may come from a read error. The gene calls are TRBV12-3 or TRBV12-4 and TRBJ1-6, with D perhaps TRBD1 (6 bases). The CDR3 is 14 amino acids. In nucleotides, the CDR3 is TGCGCCAGCAGTAGAGGGGGGAGTGGTTCATCCCTCCACTTT. Translated: CASSRGGSGSSLHF.